A selection of T cell receptor beta chains follows, all from one sample in a study of T cell responses to AZD1222 COVID-19 vaccine. Some clones are missing from TCRdb's copy, which holds only in-frame ones; the method was immunoSEQ multiplex PCR. The repertoire holds 130,000 to 150,000 clones, with about 90% as singletons. Sequenced material: peripheral blood, taken on day 0 of AZD1222 vaccination. Source of these receptors: an adult in good health. Each CDR3 is given with its conserved first and last residue. D genes are given only for firm matches. Part of the rows lack a size; the others show once, few, many or a class for expanded clones.

clone_size	v_call	j_call	d_call	cdr3_aa	cdr3_nt
.	TRBV11-2	TRBJ2-7	TRBD2	CASSPVSGTSSYEQYF	TGTGCCAGCAGCCCCGTTAGCGGGACAAGCTCCTACGAGCAGTACTTC
.	TRBV7-6	TRBJ2-7	.	CASSLGPRVEQYF	TGTGCCAGCAGCTTAGGGCCCAGGGTCGAGCAGTACTTC
.	TRBV28	TRBJ2-7	.	CATLQSYSYEQYF	TGTGCCACCTTACAGTCCTACTCCTACGAGCAGTACTTC
once	TRBV5-8	TRBJ2-7	.	CASSTTRDSANYEQYF	TGTGCCAGCAGCACAACCCGGGACTCAGCGAACTACGAGCAGTACTTC
.	TRBV5-6	TRBJ1-2	.	CASSLGQGAQNYGYTF	TGTGCCAGCAGCTTGGGTCAGGGCGCGCAGAACTATGGCTACACCTTC
.	TRBV6-5	TRBJ1-6	TRBD1	CASSPGTGTLPLHF	TGTGCCAGCAGCCCGGGGACAGGCACCCTCCCCCTCCACTTT
.	TRBV5-6	TRBJ2-1	TRBD2	CASTGWGGPSYNEQFF	TGTGCCAGCACCGGGTGGGGGGGTCCCTCCTACAATGAGCAGTTCTTC
.	TRBV18	TRBJ2-6	.	CASSPGQSGANVLTF	TGTGCCAGCTCCCCAGGACAGTCTGGGGCCAACGTCCTGACTTTC
.	TRBV5-5	TRBJ2-1	.	CASSLWALPSSYNEQFF	TGTGCCAGCAGCTTGTGGGCGTTGCCAAGCTCCTACAATGAGCAGTTCTTC
once	TRBV7-2	TRBJ1-5	.	CASSAGTYSNQPQHF	TGTGCCAGCAGTGCAGGCACGTATAGCAATCAGCCCCAGCATTTT
.	TRBV6-5	TRBJ2-7	TRBD1	CASSYGQGAYEQYF	TGTGCCAGCAGTTATGGACAGGGCGCCTACGAGCAGTACTTC
.	TRBV19	TRBJ2-4	TRBD2	CASSPQLSGGGNIQYF	TGTGCCAGTAGCCCACAACTGAGCGGGGGTGGAAACATTCAGTACTTC
.	TRBV19	TRBJ2-1	.	CASSKDRGSYNEQFF	TGTGCCAGTAGTAAGGACCGGGGGTCTTACAATGAGCAGTTCTTC
.	TRBV18	TRBJ2-1	.	CASHSSSAYNEQFF	TGTGCCAGCCACAGTTCCTCTGCTTACAATGAGCAGTTCTTC
.	TRBV5-4	TRBJ1-1	TRBD1	CASSLGQGDPEAFF	TGTGCCAGCAGCCTGGGACAGGGGGACCCTGAAGCTTTCTTT
once	TRBV20-1	TRBJ1-1	TRBD1	CSASVPDRVNTEAFF	TGCAGTGCTAGTGTGCCGGACAGGGTGAACACTGAAGCTTTCTTT
.	TRBV4-3	TRBJ1-4	.	CASSQDLISSTNEKLFF	TGCGCCAGCAGCCAAGACCTTATATCGAGTACTAATGAAAAACTGTTTTTT
.	TRBV25-1	TRBJ1-4	.	CASSESRWGATNEKLFF	TGTGCCAGCAGTGAATCCCGATGGGGGGCGACTAATGAAAAACTGTTTTTT
once	TRBV7-3	TRBJ2-3	TRBD2	CASSRLAGGGDTQYF	TGTGCCAGCAGCCGACTAGCGGGAGGAGGAGATACGCAGTATTTT
.	TRBV9	TRBJ2-2	TRBD1	CASSTPRQGLPPVNTGELFF	TGTGCCAGCAGCACCCCCCGACAGGGGTTACCACCAGTGAACACCGGGGAGCTGTTTTTT
.	TRBV3-1/TRBV3-2	TRBJ1-2	.	CASSQGGGYTF	TGTGCCAGCAGCCAAGGGGGTGGCTACACCTTC
.	TRBV7-8	TRBJ1-4	.	CASNLRGDQRGEKLFF	TGTGCCAGCAACCTGAGAGGTGACCAGAGGGGGGAAAAACTGTTTTTT
few	TRBV29-1	TRBJ2-7	TRBD2	CSVKMGLAGPGEQYF	TGCAGCGTTAAAATGGGACTAGCGGGGCCCGGAGAGCAGTACTTC
.	TRBV7-2	TRBJ1-2	.	CASSLIGGVGDYGYTF	TGTGCCAGCAGCTTAATTGGGGGGGTAGGCGACTATGGCTACACCTTC
.	TRBV7-2	TRBJ1-1	.	CASSLSRGNTEAFF	TGTGCCAGCAGCTTGTCCCGGGGGAACACTGAAGCTTTCTTT
.	TRBV28	TRBJ1-1	TRBD1	CASIQGGARNTEAFF	TGTGCCAGCATCCAGGGGGGGGCCCGAAACACTGAAGCTTTCTTT
.	TRBV19	TRBJ2-1	.	CASSYRGLGYNEQFF	TGTGCCAGTAGTTATAGGGGTTTAGGCTACAATGAGCAGTTCTTC
.	TRBV15	TRBJ2-7	.	CATSRVSYGEQYF	TGTGCCACCAGCAGGGTTAGCTACGGCGAGCAGTACTTC
.	TRBV28	TRBJ2-1	.	CASSLPGTYNEQFF	TGTGCCAGCAGTCTTCCCGGGACTTACAATGAGCAGTTCTTC
.	TRBV6-5	TRBJ2-5	.	CASRDSQETQYF	TGTGCCAGCAGAGACAGCCAAGAGACCCAGTACTTC
.	TRBV6-5	TRBJ2-7	.	CASSYSEDSYEQYF	TGTGCCAGCAGTTACTCAGAGGATTCCTACGAGCAGTACTTC
.	TRBV15	TRBJ2-2	.	CATSRGSGELFF	TGTGCCACCAGCAGAGGGTCCGGGGAGCTGTTTTTT
.	TRBV23-1	TRBJ2-1	.	CASPPRAKNSNEQFF	TGCGCCAGTCCTCCCCGTGCTAAAAATAGCAATGAGCAGTTCTTC
.	TRBV28	TRBJ2-1	.	CASRSYTQTNYNEQFF	TGTGCCAGCAGGTCTTACACCCAGACCAACTACAATGAGCAGTTCTTC
.	TRBV14	TRBJ2-1	TRBD2	CASARRGRMYNEQFF	TGTGCCAGCGCCAGGCGGGGGAGGATGTACAATGAGCAGTTCTTC
.	TRBV15	TRBJ1-2	.	CATSYPSGLNYGYTF	TGTGCCACCAGCTACCCGTCGGGACTTAACTATGGCTACACCTTC
.	TRBV5-5	TRBJ1-4	.	CASSLGVSTNEKLFF	TGTGCCAGCAGCTTGGGAGTGTCAACTAATGAAAAACTGTTTTTT
.	TRBV27	TRBJ1-5	.	CASSLSWSSNQPQHF	TGTGCCAGCAGTTTATCATGGTCTAGCAATCAGCCCCAGCATTTT
.	TRBV9	TRBJ2-7	.	CASSAQQGFEQYF	TGTGCCAGCAGCGCCCAACAGGGTTTCGAGCAGTACTTC
.	TRBV11-2	TRBJ2-7	.	CASSLDSYEQYF	TGTGCCAGCAGCTTGGACAGCTACGAGCAGTACTTC
.	TRBV3-1/TRBV3-2	TRBJ2-7	.	CASRRGVYEQYF	TGTGCCAGTCGGCGGGGAGTCTACGAGCAGTACTTC
.	TRBV4-3	TRBJ2-7	TRBD2	CASSQDGSGRAPYEQYF	TGCGCCAGCAGCCAAGATGGGAGCGGGAGGGCCCCCTACGAGCAGTACTTC
.	TRBV29-1	TRBJ1-1	.	CSVEEGRENTEAFF	TGCAGCGTTGAAGAGGGACGGGAGAACACTGAAGCTTTCTTT
.	TRBV13	TRBJ2-7	.	CASSSAGGIYEQYF	TGTGCCAGCAGCTCCGCAGGTGGGATCTACGAGCAGTACTTC
.	TRBV4-3	TRBJ2-3	TRBD2	CASSQDGGLAGGLTDTQYF	TGCGCCAGCAGCCAAGATGGTGGACTAGCGGGAGGACTCACAGATACGCAGTATTTT
.	TRBV30	TRBJ1-1	.	CAWKLDSPNTEAFF	TGTGCCTGGAAGTTGGACAGCCCGAACACTGAAGCTTTCTTT